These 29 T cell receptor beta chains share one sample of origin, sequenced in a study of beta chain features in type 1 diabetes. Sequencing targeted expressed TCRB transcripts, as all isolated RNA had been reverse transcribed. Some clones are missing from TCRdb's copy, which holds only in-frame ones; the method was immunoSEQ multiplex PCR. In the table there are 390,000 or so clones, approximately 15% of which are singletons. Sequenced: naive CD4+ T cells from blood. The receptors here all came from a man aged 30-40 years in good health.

The CDR3 is CATSRDTLTSGSGNEQFF. Written as DNA, the CDR3 is TGTGCCACCAGCAGAGATACTCTCACTAGCGGGAGTGGTAATGAGCAGTTCTTC. V is TRBV15 and J is TRBJ2-1, with 11 nucleotides matching TRBD2. In germline, CDR1 is LNHNV, CDR2 YYDKDF (reference sequence). V dropped 0 bases and J dropped 7; count of bases not matched to a gene: 11. The CDR3 has 18 amino acids.

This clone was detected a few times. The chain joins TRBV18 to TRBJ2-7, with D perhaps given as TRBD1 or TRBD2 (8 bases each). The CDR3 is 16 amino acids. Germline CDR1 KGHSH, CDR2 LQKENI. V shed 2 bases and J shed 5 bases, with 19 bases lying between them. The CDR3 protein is CASSPYPGGGRHEQYF. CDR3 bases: TGTGCCAGCTCACCATACCCAGGGGGCGGGAGGCACGAGCAGTACTTC.

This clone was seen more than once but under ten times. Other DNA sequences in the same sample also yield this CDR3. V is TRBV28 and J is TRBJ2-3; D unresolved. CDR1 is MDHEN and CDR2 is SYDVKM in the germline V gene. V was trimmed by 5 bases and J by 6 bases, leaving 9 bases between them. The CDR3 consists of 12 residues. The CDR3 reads CASSLLEDTQYF. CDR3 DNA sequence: TGTGCCAGCAGTCTCCTTGAGGATACGCAGTATTTT.

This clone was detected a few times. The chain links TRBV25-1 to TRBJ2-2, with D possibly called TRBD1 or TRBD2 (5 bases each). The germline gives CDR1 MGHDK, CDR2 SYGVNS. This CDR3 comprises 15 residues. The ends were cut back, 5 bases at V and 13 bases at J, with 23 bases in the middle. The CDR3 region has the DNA TGTGCCAGCAGTCCTAACCCGGGACGGCGAGAGGGGCTGTTTTTT. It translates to CASSPNPGRREGLFF.

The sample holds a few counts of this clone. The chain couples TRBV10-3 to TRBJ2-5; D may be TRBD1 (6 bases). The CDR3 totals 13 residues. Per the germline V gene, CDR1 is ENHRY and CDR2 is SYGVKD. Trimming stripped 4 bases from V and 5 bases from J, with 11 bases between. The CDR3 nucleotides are TGTGCCATCAGTGGGGGGCCGGGCGAGACCCAGTACTTC. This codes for CAISGGPGETQYF.

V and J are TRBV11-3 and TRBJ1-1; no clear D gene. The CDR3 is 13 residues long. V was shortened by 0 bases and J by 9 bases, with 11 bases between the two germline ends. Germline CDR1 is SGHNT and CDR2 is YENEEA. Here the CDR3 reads CASSLDLLGKAFF. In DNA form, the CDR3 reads TGTGCCAGCAGCTTAGATCTACTGGGAAAAGCTTTCTTT.

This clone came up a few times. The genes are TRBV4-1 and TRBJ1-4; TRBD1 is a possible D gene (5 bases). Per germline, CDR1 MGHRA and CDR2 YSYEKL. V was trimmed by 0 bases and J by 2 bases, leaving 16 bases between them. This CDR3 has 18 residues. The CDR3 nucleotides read TGCGCCAGCAGCCAAGACTCGGGGCGGTTGGGGACTAATGAAAAACTGTTTTTT. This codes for CASSQDSGRLGTNEKLFF.

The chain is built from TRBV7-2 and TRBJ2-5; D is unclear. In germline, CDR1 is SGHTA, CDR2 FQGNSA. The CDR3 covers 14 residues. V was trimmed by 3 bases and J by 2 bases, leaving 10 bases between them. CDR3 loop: CASSFSFGQETQYF. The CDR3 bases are TGTGCCAGCAGCTTCTCCTTCGGACAAGAGACCCAGTACTTC.

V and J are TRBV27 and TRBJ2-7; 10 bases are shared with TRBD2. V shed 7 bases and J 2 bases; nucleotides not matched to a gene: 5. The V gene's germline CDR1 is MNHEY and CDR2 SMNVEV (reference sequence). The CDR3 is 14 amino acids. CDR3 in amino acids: CASKTSGSPYEQYV. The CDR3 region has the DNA TGTGCCAGCAAGACTAGCGGGTCCCCCTACGAGCAGTACGTC.

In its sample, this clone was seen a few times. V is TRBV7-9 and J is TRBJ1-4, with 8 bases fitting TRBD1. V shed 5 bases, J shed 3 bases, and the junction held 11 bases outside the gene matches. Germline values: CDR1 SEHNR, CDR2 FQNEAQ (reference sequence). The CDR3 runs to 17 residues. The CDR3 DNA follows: TGTGCCAGCAGCCTTAGGCAGGGGGCAGCGGCTAATGAAAAACTGTTTTTT. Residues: CASSLRQGAAANEKLFF.

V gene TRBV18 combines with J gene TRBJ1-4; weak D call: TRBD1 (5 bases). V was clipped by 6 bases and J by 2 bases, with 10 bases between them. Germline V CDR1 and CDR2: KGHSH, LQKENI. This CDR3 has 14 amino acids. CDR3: CASSLRGTNEKLFF. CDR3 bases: TGTGCCAGCTCTCTCCGGGGCACTAATGAAAAACTGTTTTTT.

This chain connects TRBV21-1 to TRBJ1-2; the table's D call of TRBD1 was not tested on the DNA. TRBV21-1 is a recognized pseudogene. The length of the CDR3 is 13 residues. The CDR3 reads CASSRDRAGGYTF. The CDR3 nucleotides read TGTGCCAGCAGTCGGGACAGGGCAGGTGGCTACACCTTC.

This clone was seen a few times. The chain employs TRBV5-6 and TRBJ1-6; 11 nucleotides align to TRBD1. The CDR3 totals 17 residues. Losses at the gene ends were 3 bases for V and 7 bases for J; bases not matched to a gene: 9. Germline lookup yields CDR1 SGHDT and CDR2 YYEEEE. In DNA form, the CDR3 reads TGTGCCAGCAGCTCACCCTATGGGACAGGGGGGAATTCACCCCTCCACTTT. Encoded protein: CASSSPYGTGGNSPLHF. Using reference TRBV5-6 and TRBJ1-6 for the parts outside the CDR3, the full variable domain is DAGVTQSPTHLIKTRGQQVTLRCSPKSGHDTVSWYQQALGQGPQFIFQYYEEEERQRGNFPDRFSGHQFPNYSSELNVNALLLGDSALYLCASSSPYGTGGNSPLHFGNGTRLTVT.

The CDR3 nucleotides read TGTGCCAGCACCCTGGCTCCAGGGCGAGACGGTTCACCCCTCCACTTT. Translating gives CASTLAPGRDGSPLHF. This sequence joins TRBV5-4 and TRBJ1-6, with D tentatively TRBD1 (5 bases). Germline V gene sequence: CDR1 SGHNT, CDR2 YYREEE (reference sequence). V lost 6 bases and J lost 9, with 22 bases in between. The CDR3 contains 16 residues.

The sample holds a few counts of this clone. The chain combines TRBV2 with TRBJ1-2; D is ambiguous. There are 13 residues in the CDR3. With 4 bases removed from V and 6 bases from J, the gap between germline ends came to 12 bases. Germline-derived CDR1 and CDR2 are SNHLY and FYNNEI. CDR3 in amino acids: CASSGFSVDGYTF. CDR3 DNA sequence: TGTGCCAGCAGTGGGTTTTCGGTCGATGGCTACACCTTC.

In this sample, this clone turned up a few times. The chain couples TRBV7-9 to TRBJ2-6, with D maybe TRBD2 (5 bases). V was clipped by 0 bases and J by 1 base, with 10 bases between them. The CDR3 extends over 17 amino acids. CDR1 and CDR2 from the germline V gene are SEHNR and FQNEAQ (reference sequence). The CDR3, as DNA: TGTGCCAGCAGCTTAGCAGTCAGACTATCTGGGGCCAACGTCCTGACTTTC. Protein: CASSLAVRLSGANVLTF.

In DNA, the CDR3 is TGTGCCAGCAGTGATGGTATCTACAATGAGCAGTTCTTC. Translating it yields CASSDGIYNEQFF. The rearrangement joins TRBV6-1 to TRBJ2-1; D is unclear. Germline CDR1 reads MNHNS; CDR2 reads SASEGT. CDR3 length equals 13 residues. V was clipped by 3 bases and J by 3 bases, with 6 bases between them.

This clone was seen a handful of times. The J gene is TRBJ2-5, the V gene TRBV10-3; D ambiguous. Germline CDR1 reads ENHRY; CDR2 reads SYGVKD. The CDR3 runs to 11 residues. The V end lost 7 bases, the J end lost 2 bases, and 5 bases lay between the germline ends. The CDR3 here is CAITRQETQYF. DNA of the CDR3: TGTGCCATCACTAGACAAGAGACCCAGTACTTC.

Written as DNA, the CDR3 is TGTGCCAGCAGCTTTACCAGGAATGAGCAGTTCTTC. It translates to CASSFTRNEQFF. The chain is built from TRBV7-9 and TRBJ2-1; D remains ambiguous. Germline V gene lookup returns CDR1 SEHNR and CDR2 FQNEAQ (reference sequence). Trimming pared 3 bases from V and 7 bases from J, leaving 7 bases between. The CDR3 loop spans 12 amino acids. The full variable domain, with the rest looked up from reference TRBV7-9 and TRBJ2-1, is DTGVSQNPRHKITKRGQNVTFRCDPISEHNRLYWYRQTLGQGPEFLTYFQNEAQLEKSRLLSDRFSAERPKGSFSTLEIQRTEQGDSAMYLCASSFTRNEQFFGPGTRLTVL.

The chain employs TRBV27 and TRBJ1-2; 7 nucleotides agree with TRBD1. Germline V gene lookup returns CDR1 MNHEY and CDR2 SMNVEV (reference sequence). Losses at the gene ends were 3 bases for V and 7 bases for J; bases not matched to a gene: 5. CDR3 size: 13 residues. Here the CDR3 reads CASSLWQGGGYTF. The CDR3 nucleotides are TGTGCCAGCAGTTTGTGGCAGGGGGGTGGCTACACCTTC.

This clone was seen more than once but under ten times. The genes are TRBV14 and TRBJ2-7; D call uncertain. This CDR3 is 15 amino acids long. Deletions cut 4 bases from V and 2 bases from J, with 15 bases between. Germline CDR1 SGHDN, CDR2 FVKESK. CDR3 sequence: CASSRVTWAPYEQYF. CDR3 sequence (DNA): TGTGCCAGCAGCCGCGTGACTTGGGCGCCCTACGAGCAGTACTTC.

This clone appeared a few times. The CDR3 DNA reads as TGCAGCGTTCTAACCCCTACCTACGAGCAGTACTTC. Translation: CSVLTPTYEQYF. The chain uses TRBV29-1 and TRBJ2-7, with D unclear. This CDR3 is 12 amino acids long. With 5 bases removed from V and 2 bases from J, the gap between germline ends came to 10 bases. Germline lookup yields CDR1 SQVTM and CDR2 ANQGSEA.

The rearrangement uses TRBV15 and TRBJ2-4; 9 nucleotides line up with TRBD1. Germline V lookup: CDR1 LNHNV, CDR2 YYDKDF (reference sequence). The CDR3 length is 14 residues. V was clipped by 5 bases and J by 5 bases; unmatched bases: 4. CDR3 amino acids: CATSARDRENIQYF. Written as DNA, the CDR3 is TGTGCCACCAGCGCTCGGGACAGGGAAAACATTCAGTACTTC.

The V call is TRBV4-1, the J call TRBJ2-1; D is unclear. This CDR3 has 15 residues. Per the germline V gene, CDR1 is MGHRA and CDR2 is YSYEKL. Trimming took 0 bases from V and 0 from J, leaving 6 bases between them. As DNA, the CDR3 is TGCGCCAGCAGCCAAGATGCAAACTCCTACAATGAGCAGTTCTTC. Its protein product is CASSQDANSYNEQFF.

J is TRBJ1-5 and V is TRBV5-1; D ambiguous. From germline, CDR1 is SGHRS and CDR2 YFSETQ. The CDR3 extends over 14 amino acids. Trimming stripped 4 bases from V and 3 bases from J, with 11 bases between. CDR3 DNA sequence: TGCGCCAGCAGCCCGGACGGTATCAATCAGCCCCAGCATTTT. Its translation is CASSPDGINQPQHF. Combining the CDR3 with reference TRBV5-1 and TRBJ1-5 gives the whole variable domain KAGVTQTPRYLIKTRGQQVTLSCSPISGHRSVSWYQQTPGQGLQFLFEYFSETQRNKGNFPGRFSGRQFSNSRSEMNVSTLELGDSALYLCASSPDGINQPQHFGDGTRLSIL.

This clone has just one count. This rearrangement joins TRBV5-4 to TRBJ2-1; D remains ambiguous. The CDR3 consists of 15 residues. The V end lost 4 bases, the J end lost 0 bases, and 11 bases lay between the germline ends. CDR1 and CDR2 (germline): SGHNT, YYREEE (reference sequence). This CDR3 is CASSPDGLSYNEQFF. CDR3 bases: TGTGCCAGCAGCCCGGACGGTCTCTCCTACAATGAGCAGTTCTTC.

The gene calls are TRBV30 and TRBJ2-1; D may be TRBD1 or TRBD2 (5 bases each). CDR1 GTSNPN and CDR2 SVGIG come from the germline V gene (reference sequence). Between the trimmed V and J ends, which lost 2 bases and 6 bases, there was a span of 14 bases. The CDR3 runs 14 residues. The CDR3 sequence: CAWSTGTTGNEQFF. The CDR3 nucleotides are TGTGCCTGGAGTACCGGGACCACGGGCAATGAGCAGTTCTTC.

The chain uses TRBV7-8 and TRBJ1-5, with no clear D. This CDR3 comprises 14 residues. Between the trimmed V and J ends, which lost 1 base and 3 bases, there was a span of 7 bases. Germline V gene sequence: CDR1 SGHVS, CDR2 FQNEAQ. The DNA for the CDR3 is TGTGCCAGCAGCTTAGTCGGCCCCAATCAGCCCCAGCATTTT. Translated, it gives CASSLVGPNQPQHF.

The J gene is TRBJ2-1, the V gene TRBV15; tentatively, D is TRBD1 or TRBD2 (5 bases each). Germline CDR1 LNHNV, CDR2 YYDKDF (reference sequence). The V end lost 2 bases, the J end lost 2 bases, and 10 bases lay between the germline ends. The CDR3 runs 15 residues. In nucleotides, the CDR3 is TGTGCCACCAGCAGATCTCGGGGCACCTACAATGAGCAGTTCTTC. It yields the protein CATSRSRGTYNEQFF.